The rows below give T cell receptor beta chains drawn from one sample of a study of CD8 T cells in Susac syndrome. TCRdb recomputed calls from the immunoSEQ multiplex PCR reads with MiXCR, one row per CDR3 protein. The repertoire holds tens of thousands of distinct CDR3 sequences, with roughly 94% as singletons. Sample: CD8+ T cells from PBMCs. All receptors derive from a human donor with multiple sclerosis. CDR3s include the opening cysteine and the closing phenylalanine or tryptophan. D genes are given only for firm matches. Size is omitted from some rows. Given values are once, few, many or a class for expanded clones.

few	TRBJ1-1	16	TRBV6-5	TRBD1	CASSSGTGWLSTEAFF	TGTGCCAGCAGTTCCGGGACAGGGTGGTTGAGCACTGAAGCTTTCTTT
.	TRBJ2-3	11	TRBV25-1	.	CASTRGGTQYF	TGTGCCAGCACGAGGGGCGGTACGCAGTATTTT
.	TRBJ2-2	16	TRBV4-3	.	CASSQETGSTTGELFF	TGCGCCAGCAGCCAAGAGACAGGCTCTACCACCGGGGAGCTGTTTTTT
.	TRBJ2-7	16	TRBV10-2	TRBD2	CASSTSGSVKTYEQYF	TGCGCCAGCAGTACTAGCGGGAGCGTGAAGACCTACGAGCAGTACTTC
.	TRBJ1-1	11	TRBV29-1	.	CSVESNTEVFF	TGCAGCGTTGAGTCCAACACTGAAGTTTTCTTT
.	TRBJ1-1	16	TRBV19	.	CASSITGGNPNTEAFF	TGTGCCAGTAGTATCACTGGGGGCAATCCGAACACTGAAGCTTTCTTT
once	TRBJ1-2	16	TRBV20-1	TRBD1	CSARDVSDRGLDGYTF	TGCAGTGCTAGAGATGTTTCTGACAGGGGGCTTGATGGCTACACCTTC
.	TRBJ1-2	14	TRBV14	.	CASSQVGGNYGYTF	TGTGCCAGCAGCCAAGTCGGGGGGAACTATGGCTACACCTTC
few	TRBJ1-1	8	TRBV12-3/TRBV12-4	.	CASSPGTF	TGTGCCAGCAGCCCCGGGACCTTT
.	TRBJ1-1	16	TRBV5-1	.	CASSLAVLGRVAEAFF	TGCGCCAGCAGCTTGGCCGTTCTTGGCAGGGTAGCTGAAGCTTTCTTT
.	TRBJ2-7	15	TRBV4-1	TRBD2	CASSQVMREGREQYF	TGCGCCAGCAGCCAAGTGATGCGGGAGGGCCGCGAGCAGTACTTC
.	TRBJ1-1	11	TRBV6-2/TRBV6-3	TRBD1	CASTQGAEAFF	TGTGCCAGCACACAGGGGGCTGAAGCTTTCTTT
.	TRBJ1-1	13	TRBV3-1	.	CASSQGQNTEAFF	TGTGCCAGCAGCCAAGGACAGAACACTGAAGCTTTCTTT
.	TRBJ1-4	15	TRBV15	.	CATSRLGGANEKLFF	TGTGCCACCAGCCGGCTAGGTGGGGCCAATGAAAAACTGTTTTTT
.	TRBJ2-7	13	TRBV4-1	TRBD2	CASSHGTTYEQYF	TGCGCCAGCAGCCACGGGACTACCTACGAGCAGTACTTC
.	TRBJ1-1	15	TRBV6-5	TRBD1	CASSYSGQGQVEAFF	TGTGCCAGCAGTTACTCCGGACAGGGCCAAGTGGAAGCTTTCTTT
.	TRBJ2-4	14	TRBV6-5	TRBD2	CASRLSGGKNIQYF	TGTGCCAGCAGACTTTCGGGGGGGAAAAACATTCAGTACTTC
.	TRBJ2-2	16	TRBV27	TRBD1	CASSLSSGGNTGELFF	TGTGCCAGCAGTTTATCGTCAGGGGGCAACACCGGGGAGCTGTTTTTT
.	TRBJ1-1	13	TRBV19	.	CASSTRVGTEAFF	TGTGCCAGTAGTACCCGAGTGGGCACTGAAGCTTTCTTT
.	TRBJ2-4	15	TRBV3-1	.	CASSQGRGLQNIQYF	TGTGCCAGCAGCCAAGGTCGAGGGCTACAAAACATTCAGTACTTC
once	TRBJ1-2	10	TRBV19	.	CASSIGGYTF	TGTGCCAGTAGTATAGGAGGCTACACCTTC
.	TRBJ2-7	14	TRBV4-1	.	CASSQDAGPSEQYF	TGCGCCAGCAGCCAAGATGCGGGTCCCAGCGAGCAGTACTTC
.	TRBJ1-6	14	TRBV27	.	CASSLGTYNSPLHF	TGTGCCAGCAGTCTCGGGACCTATAATTCACCCCTCCACTTT
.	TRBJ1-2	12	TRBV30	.	CASDPASYGYTF	TGTGCCTCCGACCCGGCCAGCTATGGCTACACCTTC